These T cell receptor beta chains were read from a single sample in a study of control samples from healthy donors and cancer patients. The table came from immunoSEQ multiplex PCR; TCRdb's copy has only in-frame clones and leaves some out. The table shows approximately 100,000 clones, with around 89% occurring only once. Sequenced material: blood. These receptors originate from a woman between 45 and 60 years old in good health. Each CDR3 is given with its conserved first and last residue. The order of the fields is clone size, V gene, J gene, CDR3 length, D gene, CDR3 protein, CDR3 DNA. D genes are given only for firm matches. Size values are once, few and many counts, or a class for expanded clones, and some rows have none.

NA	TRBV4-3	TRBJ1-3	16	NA	CASSQGAGGPGNTIYF	TGCGCCAGCAGCCAAGGAGCGGGGGGTCCTGGAAACACCATATATTTT
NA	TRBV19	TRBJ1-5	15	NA	CASSIGQYSNQPQHF	TGTGCCAGTAGTATTGGTCAGTATAGCAATCAGCCCCAGCATTTT
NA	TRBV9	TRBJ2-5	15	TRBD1	CASRRGQGVRETQYF	TGTGCCAGCAGACGTGGACAGGGGGTGCGCGAGACCCAGTACTTC
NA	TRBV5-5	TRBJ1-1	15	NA	CASSPPGLMNTEAFF	TGTGCCAGCAGCCCGCCAGGACTGATGAACACTGAAGCTTTCTTT
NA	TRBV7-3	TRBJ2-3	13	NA	CASSPMREDTQYF	TGTGCCAGCAGCCCCATGAGGGAAGATACGCAGTATTTT
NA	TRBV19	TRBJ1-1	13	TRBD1	CASSADRGREAFF	TGTGCCAGTAGTGCGGACAGGGGGCGAGAAGCTTTCTTT
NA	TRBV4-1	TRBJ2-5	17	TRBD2	CASSQDPGLAGEETQYF	TGCGCCAGCAGCCAAGATCCCGGACTAGCGGGAGAGGAGACCCAGTACTTC
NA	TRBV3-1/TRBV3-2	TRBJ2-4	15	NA	CASSQDPGGINIQYF	TGTGCCAGCAGCCAAGATCCAGGGGGGATAAACATTCAGTACTTC
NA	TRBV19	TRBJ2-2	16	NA	CASTPPGRGNTGELFF	TGTGCCAGTACCCCGCCCGGTAGGGGGAACACCGGGGAGCTGTTTTTT
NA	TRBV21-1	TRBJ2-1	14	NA	CASSKYDGDNEQFF	TGTGCCAGCAGCAAATATGACGGGGACAATGAGCAGTTCTTC
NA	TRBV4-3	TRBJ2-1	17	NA	CASSQERRTSSYNEQFF	TGCGCCAGCAGCCAAGAAAGGCGGACGAGCTCCTACAATGAGCAGTTCTTC
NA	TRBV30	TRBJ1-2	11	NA	CAWSPGTRDTF	TGTGCCTGGAGTCCCGGGACAAGAGACACCTTC
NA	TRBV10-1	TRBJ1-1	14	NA	CASSSGGVYTEAFF	TGCGCCAGCAGTAGTGGTGGGGTCTACACTGAAGCTTTCTTT
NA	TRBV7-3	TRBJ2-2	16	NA	CASSPRHVANTGELFF	TGTGCCAGCAGCCCAAGACACGTCGCGAACACCGGGGAGCTGTTTTTT
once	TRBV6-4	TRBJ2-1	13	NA	CASSVRQYNEQFF	TGTGCCAGCAGTGTCCGGCAGTACAATGAGCAGTTCTTC
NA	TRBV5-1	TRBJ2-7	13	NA	CASMGTDPYEQYF	TGCGCCAGCATGGGAACAGACCCCTACGAGCAGTACTTC
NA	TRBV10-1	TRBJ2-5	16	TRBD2	CASTFPLLRGAGGQYF	TGCGCCAGCACCTTCCCCCTTTTGCGAGGAGCGGGAGGCCAGTACTTC
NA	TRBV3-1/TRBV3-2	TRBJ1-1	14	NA	CASRDWDTGTEAFF	TGTGCCAGCAGAGATTGGGACACAGGCACTGAAGCTTTCTTT
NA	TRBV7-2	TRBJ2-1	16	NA	CASSLDTSRFLNEQFF	TGTGCCAGCAGCTTAGATACGAGTAGGTTTTTAAATGAGCAGTTCTTC
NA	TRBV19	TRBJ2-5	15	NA	CASSNRRAPQETQYF	TGTGCCAGTAGCAATCGCAGGGCTCCTCAAGAGACCCAGTACTTC
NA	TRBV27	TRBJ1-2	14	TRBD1	CASSLTGANYGYTF	TGTGCCAGCAGCCTGACAGGGGCCAACTATGGCTACACCTTC
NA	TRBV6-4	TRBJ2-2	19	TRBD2	CASSGSLRERERNTGELFF	TGTGCCAGCAGTGGGTCTTTGCGGGAGCGGGAAAGGAACACCGGGGAGCTGTTTTTT
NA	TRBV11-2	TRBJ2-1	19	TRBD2	CASSSYPRTSPELRVEQFF	TGTGCCAGCAGCTCCTATCCACGGACTAGCCCTGAGTTAAGGGTTGAGCAGTTCTTC
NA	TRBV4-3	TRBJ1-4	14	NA	CASSQATDNEKLFF	TGCGCCAGCAGCCAGGCGACTGATAATGAAAAACTGTTTTTT
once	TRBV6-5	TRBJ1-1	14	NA	CASSPGGGNTEAFF	TGTGCCAGCAGTCCCGGGGGGGGGAACACTGAAGCTTTCTTT
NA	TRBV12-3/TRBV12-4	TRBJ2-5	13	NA	CASSLWQKETQYF	TGTGCCAGCAGTTTATGGCAGAAAGAGACCCAGTACTTC
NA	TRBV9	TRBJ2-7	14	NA	CASSVGGSSYEQYF	TGTGCCAGCAGCGTAGGGGGCAGCTCCTACGAGCAGTACTTC
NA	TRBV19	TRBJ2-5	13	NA	CASSITGQETQYF	TGTGCCAGTAGTATCACAGGGCAAGAGACCCAGTACTTC
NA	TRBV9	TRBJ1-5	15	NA	CASSVGGSSNQPQHF	TGTGCCAGCAGCGTAGGAGGGAGTAGCAATCAGCCCCAGCATTTT
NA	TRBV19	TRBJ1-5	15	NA	CASSIGGHYNQPQHF	TGTGCCAGTAGTATAGGGGGACACTACAATCAGCCCCAGCATTTT
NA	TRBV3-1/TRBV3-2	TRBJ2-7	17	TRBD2	CASSQDNPAGVLSEQYF	TGTGCCAGCAGCCAAGATAACCCAGCGGGGGTTCTATCCGAGCAGTACTTC
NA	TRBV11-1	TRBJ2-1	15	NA	CASSLTTIGGNEQFF	TGTGCCAGCAGCCTTACGACTATCGGGGGCAATGAGCAGTTCTTC
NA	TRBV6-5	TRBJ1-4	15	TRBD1	CASSKGGTGSEKLFF	TGTGCCAGCAGTAAGGGGGGGACAGGGTCTGAAAAACTGTTTTTT
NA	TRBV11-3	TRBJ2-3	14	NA	CASSLDLWTDTQYF	TGTGCCAGCAGCTTAGATCTTTGGACAGATACGCAGTATTTT
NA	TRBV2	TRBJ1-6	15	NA	CASIPGWVDNSPLHF	TGTGCCAGCATCCCCGGGTGGGTGGATAATTCACCCCTCCACTTT
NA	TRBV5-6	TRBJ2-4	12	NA	CASSLGARLQYF	TGTGCCAGCAGCTTGGGAGCGCGACTTCAGTACTTC
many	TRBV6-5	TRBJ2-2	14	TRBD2	CASNSGRWTGELFF	TGTGCCAGCAATAGCGGGAGATGGACCGGGGAGCTGTTTTTT
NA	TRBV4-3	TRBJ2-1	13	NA	CASSLGGHNEQFF	TGCGCCAGCAGCCTCGGGGGCCACAATGAGCAGTTCTTC
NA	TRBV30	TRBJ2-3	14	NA	CAWSDIGPGDTQYF	TGTGCCTGGAGTGACATAGGGCCGGGAGATACGCAGTATTTT
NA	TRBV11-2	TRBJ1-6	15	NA	CASSLRRVGNSPLHF	TGTGCCAGCAGCCTAAGGCGGGTGGGAAATTCACCCCTCCACTTT
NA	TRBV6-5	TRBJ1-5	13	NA	CASSPWKDQPQHF	TGTGCCAGCAGTCCCTGGAAGGATCAGCCCCAGCATTTT
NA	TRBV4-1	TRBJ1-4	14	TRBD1	CASSYRGNNEKLFF	TGCGCCAGCAGCTACAGGGGAAATAATGAAAAACTGTTTTTT